Sequencing of this T cell receptor (beta chain) was carried out in a study of shared clonotypes between healthy human individuals. Trimming removed 0 bases from V and 4 bases from J; junction bases left unmatched: 6. Germline assignment: CDR1 SGHRS and CDR2 YFSETQ. This CDR3 has 16 residues. This clone was counted many times. Clones were sequenced by immunoSEQ multiplex PCR, and TCRdb holds only the in-frame ones, with some missing. The repertoire holds about 480,000 clones, with roughly 78% as singletons. The chain carries TRBV5-1 and TRBJ2-3; 9 bases align to TRBD2. The clonotype originates from a woman in her thirties or forties in good health. Some clones in this sample may be carry-over from other donors' samples. Sequenced sample: PBMCs. CDR3 nucleotides: TGCGCCAGCAGCTTGGCCGGCGGGAGGGGGGCAGATACGCAGTATTTT. Protein: CASSLAGGRGADTQYF.